Ten or more counts support the clone carrying this TCR beta chain. In each sequencing run, over 160 million TCR-beta sequences were generated from 15-18 subjects. TCRdb ran MiXCR on the 5' RACE reads and lists one entry per CDR3 protein. This repertoire shows roughly 70,000 distinct CDR3 sequences, around 5.2% found once; its top ten account for 2.8%. Germline CDR1 reads LGHNA; CDR2 reads YNFKEQ. The CDR3 sequence is 17 residues long. Trimming at V came to 1 base and at J to 6 bases, leaving 7 bases not matched to a gene. The data originate from a study of neurological immune-mediated disorders. This chain joins TRBV4-2 and TRBJ2-1; 12 bases map to TRBD2. The sample comprised PBMCs. The source is a woman younger than 45 with multiple sclerosis. CDR3 in amino acids: CASSQGALAGGINEQFF. The CDR3, as DNA: TGTGCCAGCAGCCAAGGTGCTCTAGCGGGGGGGATCAATGAGCAGTTCTTC.